This is a list of T cell receptor beta chains from one sample in a study of shared clonotypes between healthy human individuals. Data came from immunoSEQ multiplex PCR; TCRdb stores just in-frame clones and leaves some out. The sample has millions of clones, roughly 93% seen once. Sequenced material: naive CD4+ T cells from PBMCs. These receptors were obtained from a man aged 18 to 29 in good health. Some clones in this sample may be carry-over from other donors' samples. Each CDR3 is given with its conserved first and last residue. A D gene is named only where the DNA matches it firmly. A clone size is listed for some rows: how often the clone was seen (once, few, many), or a class if it is expanded.

d_gene: .
v_gene: TRBV21-1
j_gene: TRBJ2-4
abundance: .
CDR3nt: TGTGCCAGCAGCAAAGCTGGCATTCAGTACTTC
CDR3aa: CASSKAGIQYF

d_gene: TRBD2
v_gene: TRBV7-9
j_gene: TRBJ2-1
abundance: .
CDR3nt: TGTGCCAGCAGCTTAGTGGTTAGCTGGGGGGGTGAGCAGTTCTTC
CDR3aa: CASSLVVSWGGEQFF

d_gene: TRBD2
v_gene: TRBV6-6
j_gene: TRBJ2-3
abundance: .
CDR3nt: TGTGCCAGCAGCGGGACTAGCCGGGGGGCATCAGGTGCGCAGTATTTT
CDR3aa: CASSGTSRGASGAQYF

d_gene: .
v_gene: TRBV6-1
j_gene: TRBJ1-1
abundance: .
CDR3nt: TGTGCCAGCAGTGAAGCGGAAGGTTGGGGCACTGAAGCTTTCTTT
CDR3aa: CASSEAEGWGTEAFF

d_gene: .
v_gene: TRBV7-2
j_gene: TRBJ2-7
abundance: .
CDR3nt: TGTGCCAGCAGCTTAGCCTTGGAGACTCGAACAGCGCAGTACTTC
CDR3aa: CASSLALETRTAQYF

d_gene: .
v_gene: TRBV6-1
j_gene: TRBJ2-5
abundance: once
CDR3nt: TGTGCCAGCAGTGATACTCCCTTAGAGACCCAGTACTTC
CDR3aa: CASSDTPLETQYF

d_gene: .
v_gene: TRBV5-4
j_gene: TRBJ2-7
abundance: .
CDR3nt: TGTGCCAGCAGCTTGGGAGTTTACGAGCAGTACTTC
CDR3aa: CASSLGVYEQYF

d_gene: .
v_gene: TRBV6-5
j_gene: TRBJ2-7
abundance: .
CDR3nt: TGTGCCAGCAGTTACTCTTTAGGTAGTGGGTCCTACGAGCAGTACTTC
CDR3aa: CASSYSLGSGSYEQYF

d_gene: .
v_gene: TRBV2
j_gene: TRBJ1-1
abundance: .
CDR3nt: TGTGCCAGCAGTGAATTCCGCCCAAACACTGAAGCTTTCTTT
CDR3aa: CASSEFRPNTEAFF

d_gene: .
v_gene: TRBV28
j_gene: TRBJ1-2
abundance: .
CDR3nt: TGTGCCAGCAGACAGGCTGGGGGGGGATGGAACTATGGCTACACCTTC
CDR3aa: CASRQAGGGWNYGYTF

d_gene: TRBD2
v_gene: TRBV19
j_gene: TRBJ2-7
abundance: .
CDR3nt: TGTGCCAGTAGTCCCCAATCGACTAGCGGTGGCTACGAGCAGTACTTC
CDR3aa: CASSPQSTSGGYEQYF

d_gene: TRBD2
v_gene: TRBV5-1
j_gene: TRBJ2-7
abundance: .
CDR3nt: TGCGCCAGCAGCTACGGACTAGCGGGCGACCGGCAGAGGCATCAGGGGCCCTACGAGCAGTACTTC
CDR3aa: CASSYGLAGDRQRHQGPYEQYF

d_gene: .
v_gene: TRBV5-8
j_gene: TRBJ2-4
abundance: .
CDR3nt: TGTGCCAGCAGCTTGCAAAACATTCAGTACTTC
CDR3aa: CASSLQNIQYF

d_gene: TRBD2
v_gene: TRBV9
j_gene: TRBJ2-7
abundance: .
CDR3nt: TGTGCCAGCAGCGTAGCGGCTAGCGGGAGTCGGGAGCAGTACTTC
CDR3aa: CASSVAASGSREQYF

d_gene: .
v_gene: TRBV5-1
j_gene: TRBJ1-4
abundance: .
CDR3nt: TGCGCCAGCAGCTTGTGGGGGCTCAATGAAAAACTGTTTTTT
CDR3aa: CASSLWGLNEKLFF

d_gene: .
v_gene: TRBV4-3
j_gene: TRBJ2-7
abundance: .
CDR3nt: TGCGCCAGCAGCCAAGGGGTGGACACATCCTACGAGCAGTACTTC
CDR3aa: CASSQGVDTSYEQYF

d_gene: TRBD1
v_gene: TRBV10-3
j_gene: TRBJ1-1
abundance: once
CDR3nt: TGTGCCATCAGTGTGCAGGGGGTGAACACTGAAGCTTTCTTT
CDR3aa: CAISVQGVNTEAFF

d_gene: TRBD2
v_gene: TRBV5-1
j_gene: TRBJ2-1
abundance: .
CDR3nt: TGCGCCAGCAGCTCGCTACTAGCGGGAGGTGACAATGAGCAGTTCTTC
CDR3aa: CASSSLLAGGDNEQFF

d_gene: .
v_gene: TRBV14
j_gene: TRBJ2-1
abundance: .
CDR3nt: TGTGCCAGCAGCCAACAAGGCCTGCAGTCTGCCTACAATGAGCAGTTCTTC
CDR3aa: CASSQQGLQSAYNEQFF

d_gene: .
v_gene: TRBV11-2
j_gene: TRBJ2-5
abundance: .
CDR3nt: TGTGCCAGCAGCCCCCTTGACACTATACGGGAGACCCAGTACTTC
CDR3aa: CASSPLDTIRETQYF

d_gene: TRBD1
v_gene: TRBV7-2
j_gene: TRBJ1-5
abundance: .
CDR3nt: TGTGCCAGCAGCTCGTCCGGGACAGTTCAGCCCCAGCATTTT
CDR3aa: CASSSSGTVQPQHF

d_gene: TRBD2
v_gene: TRBV7-9
j_gene: TRBJ2-1
abundance: .
CDR3nt: TGTGCCAGCAGCTTGAGCGGGAGGGCGGGGGATGAGCAGTTCTTC
CDR3aa: CASSLSGRAGDEQFF

d_gene: .
v_gene: TRBV19
j_gene: TRBJ2-3
abundance: .
CDR3nt: TGTGCCACCCCGTCACATACCTCCACAGATACGCAGTATTTT
CDR3aa: CATPSHTSTDTQYF

d_gene: .
v_gene: TRBV6-5
j_gene: TRBJ2-3
abundance: .
CDR3nt: TGTGCCAGCAGCCCGCGCCCCGAGACAGATACGCAGTATTTT
CDR3aa: CASSPRPETDTQYF

d_gene: .
v_gene: TRBV28
j_gene: TRBJ2-5
abundance: .
CDR3nt: TGTGCCAGCAGGCCCGGGACCCTAGATATGGAGACCCAGTACTTC
CDR3aa: CASRPGTLDMETQYF

d_gene: .
v_gene: TRBV18
j_gene: TRBJ1-6
abundance: .
CDR3nt: TGTGCCAGCTCACCATTGGACAGCGATTCACCCCTCCACTTT
CDR3aa: CASSPLDSDSPLHF

d_gene: .
v_gene: TRBV6-5
j_gene: TRBJ2-3
abundance: .
CDR3nt: TGTGCCAGCAGGACGCCCGGACGTTTCGATACGCAGTATTTT
CDR3aa: CASRTPGRFDTQYF

d_gene: .
v_gene: TRBV28
j_gene: TRBJ1-1
abundance: .
CDR3nt: TGTGCCAGCAGTTTAGGTCGTGACAGACCCTACACTGAAGCTTTCTTT
CDR3aa: CASSLGRDRPYTEAFF

d_gene: .
v_gene: TRBV6-1
j_gene: TRBJ1-2
abundance: .
CDR3nt: TGTGCCAGCAGTGAAGGCATTCATAGCTATGGCTACACCTTC
CDR3aa: CASSEGIHSYGYTF

d_gene: TRBD1
v_gene: TRBV28
j_gene: TRBJ1-2
abundance: .
CDR3nt: TGTGCCAGCAGTTCCCCCGGGACAGCCTATGGCTACACCTTC
CDR3aa: CASSSPGTAYGYTF

d_gene: .
v_gene: TRBV4-1
j_gene: TRBJ2-1
abundance: .
CDR3nt: TGCGCCAGCAGCCTTACAGGGACGGAATGGGAGCTGTTCTTC
CDR3aa: CASSLTGTEWELFF

d_gene: .
v_gene: TRBV9
j_gene: TRBJ2-5
abundance: .
CDR3nt: TGTGCCAGCAGCGTAGCTCCCGGGGAATCTACGGCCCAGTACTTC
CDR3aa: CASSVAPGESTAQYF

d_gene: .
v_gene: TRBV5-6
j_gene: TRBJ2-3
abundance: .
CDR3nt: TGTGCCAGCAGCTTAAATGGCCAGAGCACAGATACGCAGTATTTT
CDR3aa: CASSLNGQSTDTQYF

d_gene: TRBD1
v_gene: TRBV6-1
j_gene: TRBJ2-5
abundance: once
CDR3nt: TGTGCCAGCAGGGCCACAGGGGGGAGAGAGACCCAGTACTTC
CDR3aa: CASRATGGRETQYF

d_gene: .
v_gene: TRBV18
j_gene: TRBJ1-1
abundance: .
CDR3nt: TGTGCCAGCTCACCGTCTCAGAACACTGAAGCTTTCTTT
CDR3aa: CASSPSQNTEAFF

d_gene: .
v_gene: TRBV5-1
j_gene: TRBJ1-4
abundance: .
CDR3nt: TGCGCCAGCAGCACAGGGACCAATGAAAAACTGTTTTTT
CDR3aa: CASSTGTNEKLFF

d_gene: TRBD1
v_gene: TRBV28
j_gene: TRBJ1-2
abundance: .
CDR3nt: TGTGCCAGCAGCTCCCCGACAGGGGGCCTATTCTATGGCTACACCTTC
CDR3aa: CASSSPTGGLFYGYTF

d_gene: TRBD1
v_gene: TRBV9
j_gene: TRBJ1-4
abundance: .
CDR3nt: TGTGCCAGCAGCGAAACAGGGGCGTCTTATGAAAAACTGTTTTTT
CDR3aa: CASSETGASYEKLFF

d_gene: .
v_gene: TRBV7-9
j_gene: TRBJ1-5
abundance: .
CDR3nt: TGTGCCAGCAGCCCCGACAGTTATCAGCCCCAGCATTTT
CDR3aa: CASSPDSYQPQHF

d_gene: TRBD1
v_gene: TRBV7-3
j_gene: TRBJ1-2
abundance: .
CDR3nt: TGTGCCAGCAGCTTAACCGGGACAGGGGATAACACCTTC
CDR3aa: CASSLTGTGDNTF

d_gene: .
v_gene: TRBV21-1
j_gene: TRBJ2-7
abundance: .
CDR3nt: TGTGCCAGCCGCCCAAGTTACGAACAGTACTTC
CDR3aa: CASRPSYEQYF

d_gene: TRBD2
v_gene: TRBV7-2
j_gene: TRBJ2-7
abundance: .
CDR3nt: TGTGCCAGCAGGAAGACTAGCGGGAGGGACGAGCAGTACTTC
CDR3aa: CASRKTSGRDEQYF

d_gene: .
v_gene: TRBV10-1
j_gene: TRBJ1-5
abundance: few
CDR3nt: TGCGCCAGCAGTGGGGACGGAAATCAGCCCCAGCATTTT
CDR3aa: CASSGDGNQPQHF

d_gene: TRBD2
v_gene: TRBV5-1
j_gene: TRBJ2-3
abundance: .
CDR3nt: TGCGCCAGCAGCACCCTAGCGGGAGGCACAGATACGCAGTATTTT
CDR3aa: CASSTLAGGTDTQYF

d_gene: .
v_gene: TRBV12-2
j_gene: TRBJ2-7
abundance: once
CDR3nt: TGTGCAAGTCGCTTAGTAGGCAGGGTAGCCTACGAGCAGTACTTC
CDR3aa: CASRLVGRVAYEQYF

d_gene: .
v_gene: TRBV7-8
j_gene: TRBJ2-1
abundance: .
CDR3nt: TGTGCCAGCAGCTTTGCAGGACAGCACCAGTTCTTC
CDR3aa: CASSFAGQHQFF

d_gene: .
v_gene: TRBV25-1
j_gene: TRBJ2-2
abundance: .
CDR3nt: TGTGCCAGCAGCCGGGGCACCGGGGAGCTGTTTTTT
CDR3aa: CASSRGTGELFF

d_gene: .
v_gene: TRBV29-1
j_gene: TRBJ1-1
abundance: .
CDR3nt: TGCAGCGTGATGCCTGTAGACACTGAAGCTTTCTTT
CDR3aa: CSVMPVDTEAFF

d_gene: .
v_gene: TRBV6-5
j_gene: TRBJ1-5
abundance: .
CDR3nt: TGTGCCAGCCGGGCCGGAAATCAGCCCCAGCATTTT
CDR3aa: CASRAGNQPQHF

d_gene: .
v_gene: TRBV28
j_gene: TRBJ1-2
abundance: .
CDR3nt: TGTGCCAGCAGTTCCCACCGGGCCCCAAATGGCTACACCTTC
CDR3aa: CASSSHRAPNGYTF

d_gene: .
v_gene: TRBV4-2
j_gene: TRBJ1-2
abundance: once
CDR3nt: TGTGCCAGCAGCCAAGAGAGGGTGAGGGATGGCTACACCTTC
CDR3aa: CASSQERVRDGYTF

d_gene: TRBD1
v_gene: TRBV4-1
j_gene: TRBJ2-1
abundance: .
CDR3nt: TGCGCCAGCAGCCGGAGACCGGGACAGCGTAATGAGCAGTTCTTC
CDR3aa: CASSRRPGQRNEQFF

d_gene: TRBD2
v_gene: TRBV28
j_gene: TRBJ2-1
abundance: .
CDR3nt: TGTGCCAGCAGTTACTATACATCCCCAAAGGGTGCTAGCGGAGCGCGCCCCTCCTACAATGAGCAGTTCTTC
CDR3aa: CASSYYTSPKGASGARPSYNEQFF

d_gene: .
v_gene: TRBV7-2
j_gene: TRBJ1-1
abundance: .
CDR3nt: TGTGCCAGCAGCCCCGGGACAAAGGGAATAGCTTTCTTT
CDR3aa: CASSPGTKGIAFF

d_gene: TRBD1
v_gene: TRBV28
j_gene: TRBJ1-1
abundance: .
CDR3nt: TGTGCCAGCAGTAAACAGGGGGCGCGTCGTGAAGCTTTCTTT
CDR3aa: CASSKQGARREAFF

d_gene: .
v_gene: TRBV6-1
j_gene: TRBJ1-1
abundance: .
CDR3nt: TGTGCCAGCACCCAAGACCCAACTGGGTGGGCTGAAGCTTTCTTT
CDR3aa: CASTQDPTGWAEAFF

d_gene: TRBD2
v_gene: TRBV19
j_gene: TRBJ2-1
abundance: .
CDR3nt: TGTGCCAGTAGTCCAAGACTAGCGGGCGACCGGTACAATGAGCAGTTCTTC
CDR3aa: CASSPRLAGDRYNEQFF

d_gene: .
v_gene: TRBV6-5
j_gene: TRBJ2-2
abundance: .
CDR3nt: TGTGCCAGCAGTTACTGGGGGAACGGGGAGCTGTTTTTT
CDR3aa: CASSYWGNGELFF